What follows describes a single T cell receptor beta chain. Its antigen is currently not known. No base qualities exist here, and no much larger clone lies one base off it. The cohort comprised more than 550 healthy bone marrow donors. All cohort members were sampled while nominally healthy, although unrecorded immune exposures were likely present. The donor was CMV seronegative and belonged to the group of under 400 seronegative cohort members. A peripheral blood sample was collected from each donor, and TCR beta sequencing was performed on peripheral blood mononuclear cells. The Qiagen DNeasy Blood Extraction Kit was used to extract genomic DNA from the blood cell samples. The sample is drawn from a study of cytomegalovirus exposure and HLA in healthy donors (dated by TCRdb to the late 2010s). Regarding the complete study: According to an earlier analysis of around 600 of the donors, roughly 180 million T cells yielded some 120 million unique TCR beta sequences and 276 Gb of sequence data. An early release covering roughly 640 HLA-typed donors comprised about 300 gigabases of sequencing data and 85 million to 100 million unique TCR sequences. Of the roughly 390 genotyped donors, 80% to 90% were placed in the genetic ancestry cluster associated with self-reported Caucasian donors. The study aimed to test whether signatures of past pathogen exposure could be identified by cataloging public T cell receptors. Using immunosequencing, the study profiled T cell repertoires from some 670 subjects and related those repertoires to cytomegalovirus serostatus. Besides the first cohort of more than 650 subjects, a separate validation cohort made up of over a hundred different subjects was used. To predict cytomegalovirus infection status, the study combined high-throughput TCR immunosequencing, statistical association of individual TCRs with disease status, and machine learning. To study patterns of TCR occurrence, a later analysis re-analyzed previously published TCR beta repertoires from hundreds of donors and added high-resolution HLA genotyping. Rather than drawing on any new phenotypic data, the later analysis identified candidate immune exposures from TCR beta sequences and the way those sequences occurred across donors. To decide whether each TCR beta V gene segment behaved as functional or pseudogenic, an earlier analysis of approximately 590 of the donors relied on high-throughput TCR beta sequencing. Donor age, sex, ethnicity and CMV serostatus were compiled alongside the repertoire data. A later genetic analysis used genome-wide SNP genotypes for about 65% of the 666 donors, treating that subset as a discovery cohort. All discovery cohort repertoires had been generated using a single sequencing platform. HLA typing included class I and class II loci at four-digit resolution. The number of donors typed differed by locus, with 629-630 for A, B, C, DRB1 and DQB1, more than 500 for DQA1, 606 for DPA1, and 450 to 480 for DPB1. Five DR-DQ haplotypes were treated as single units for association and clustering because of strong linkage in the cohort. Among some 410 genotyped donors of the cohort, an average of around 250,000 unique TCR beta nucleotide sequences was sequenced per donor, of which 15% to 20% were non-productive.

Study-wide findings and limitations: The sequencing pipeline was judged likely to have produced a cluster of highly shared sequence variants as a technical artifact. A later analysis found that TCR association rates varied across HLA loci, with DRB1 alleles showing the most associated TCRs and HLA-C alleles the fewest. A further reported finding was that TCR beta sequences accurately predicted the HLA-A and HLA-B alleles for most subjects in the first cohort. A later genetic analysis reported fewer N-insertions in productive TCRs among donors in an Asian-associated ancestry cluster than the roughly 700-donor mean. In a later analysis, HLA-associated TCR beta chains showed more clonal expansion and lower generation probabilities than non-associated chains that were equally common. In this cohort, only TCR beta chains were sequenced, and detectable features were limited by the absence of alpha or paired-chain data. Correlated functional status among segregating V segments might be attributable to linkage disequilibrium, but an unknown experimental factor could not be ruled out. In an earlier analysis of roughly 560 of the donors, most TCR beta V segments were observed in productive rearrangements about 87% or about 30% of the time, broadly matching IMGT annotations. The classifier was reported to diagnose cytomegalovirus status with high specificity and sensitivity in both the original cohort and the validation cohort. Most TCR sequences were observed very rarely across donors, whereas some public TCRs were present in many individuals. Because counts were too low, seventeen rarely observed V segments, including chromosome 9 orphons, were left out of the earlier analysis of roughly 600 of the donors. A later genetic analysis associated a missense DCLRE1C variant with V-gene and J-gene trimming of TCR beta chains, and an independent cohort replicated the association. In a later analysis, most CMV-associated TCR beta chains were found to appear HLA-restricted, with HLA associations seemingly driven largely by CMV exposure. At a false discovery rate of 0.05, a later analysis linked roughly 17,000 TCR beta sequences to specific HLA alleles. When HLA alleles, especially DR and DQ, strongly co-occurred, attributing TCR associations to individual alleles was difficult. A few of the identified cytomegalovirus-associated TCR beta chains were confirmed in vitro to be specific for cytomegalovirus antigens. According to the authors, the approach could potentially be generalized to other disease states and immunological phenotypes. In the study, some 180 TCR beta chains were listed as associated with cytomegalovirus. Several of the top co-occurrence clusters appeared to be linked to parvovirus B19, influenza, CMV and Epstein-Barr virus, according to a later analysis. Roughly uniform sequencing depth across donors was assumed in presence/absence analyses, although this assumption may not hold. The only immune exposure information available for the cohort was CMV serostatus. Because HLA typing was missing for some donors at each locus, association tests included only the typed subset.

The library came from the immunoSEQ multiplex PCR assay. For the multiplex PCR, a mixture combining 60 forward primers for TCR Vbeta segments and 13 reverse primers for TCR Jbeta segments was used. The CDR3 region of rearranged TCR beta genes was amplified from genomic DNA by a multiplex PCR assay. The Illumina HiSeq System was used to sequence the amplified TCR beta libraries as 87-base-pair reads. Per the original workflow: Across the roughly 700 repertoires, a later analysis counted 60 million to 90 million unique TCR beta chains, roughly 11 million of which were shared by at least two donors. Raw reads were error-corrected and collapsed into unique sequences with a nearest-neighbor algorithm that merged closely related sequences to remove PCR and sequencing errors. Alignment of CDR3 sequences to IMGT reference sequences was used to assign V, D and J gene segments. For a sequence to be retained, at least a six-nucleotide match to both a V gene segment and a J gene segment was required. Rearrangements were called productive when the CDR3 lacked stop codons and stayed in frame with V and J; all others were non-productive. CDR3 was defined according to IMGT convention as the region running from the second conserved V-encoded cysteine to the conserved J-encoded phenylalanine. The earlier analysis of about 590 of the donors excluded sequences that lacked an unambiguous match to a single V gene segment. In an earlier analysis of 587 of the donors, V segments were called functional above 56.7% productive rearrangements and were called segregating when the between-donor standard deviation exceeded 5%. To diagnose cytomegalovirus status from the catalog of TCR beta chain sequences, a statistical classification framework was built. In a later analysis, V and J genes were assigned by comparing TCR nucleotide sequences against IMGT/GENE-DB human TR gene sequences. A later analysis assigned CDR3 sequences and most-parsimonious VDJ recombination scenarios with the TCRdist pipeline. In a later analysis, each TCR beta chain was defined by its CDR3 amino acid sequence together with its V-gene family, and reads without a unique V-gene family were excluded. To address suspected cross-contamination and a sequencing artifact, a later analysis removed a few hundred highly shared, low-generation-probability nucleotide sequences. In a later analysis, a clonal expansion index was calculated for each public chain from normalized within-repertoire ranks of inferred template counts. In a later analysis, generation probabilities were computed using a VDJ recombination model fitted to out-of-frame rearrangements, and the results were checked against IGoR. A later analysis scored TCR-TCR, TCR-HLA and TCR-CMV co-occurrence with hypergeometric tests, applying a repertoire-size bias correction to TCR pairs. In a later analysis, false discovery rates were estimated by permuting HLA or CMV assignments 20 times. A later analysis grouped co-occurring TCRs with DBSCAN, adding TCRdist sequence similarity when clustering within HLA-allele-positive subsets. Repertoires with fewer than 30,000 or more than 120,000 public chains, plus five repertoires with anomalous nucleotide sharing, were excluded from co-occurrence clustering. This immuneACCESS table, as held by TCRdb, lists in-frame sequences with V and J called but not all clones. Of the missing ones, under half trace to an unresolved V gene in checked studies; the others have no known cause. V, J and clone size reflect that table, while D and trimming were determined from the DNA. The sample yields some 120,000 clones; over 75% were counted once. The ten largest clones take up 1.5% to 2% of the sample.

The sequence came from a man aged 35-49 years in good health and CMV-seronegative. The sequencing sample was made of PBMCs.

The DNA sequence is as follows: TGTGCCTGGAGTGCCACCGCCGGACAGCCGGTGTGGTACGAGCAGTACTTC. It translates to CAWSATAGQPVWYEQYF. This chain joins TRBV30 to TRBJ2-7, with TRBD1 tentatively as D gene (6 bases match). CDR3 length: 17 amino acids, cysteine to phenylalanine. The sequence is cut down to CDR3 DNA, 51 bases in frame from base 1. For CDR1 and CDR2, the germline V gene (reference sequence) lists GTSNPN and SVGIG. V is shortened by 1 base, J by 4 bases, and the region joining them spans 23 bases.